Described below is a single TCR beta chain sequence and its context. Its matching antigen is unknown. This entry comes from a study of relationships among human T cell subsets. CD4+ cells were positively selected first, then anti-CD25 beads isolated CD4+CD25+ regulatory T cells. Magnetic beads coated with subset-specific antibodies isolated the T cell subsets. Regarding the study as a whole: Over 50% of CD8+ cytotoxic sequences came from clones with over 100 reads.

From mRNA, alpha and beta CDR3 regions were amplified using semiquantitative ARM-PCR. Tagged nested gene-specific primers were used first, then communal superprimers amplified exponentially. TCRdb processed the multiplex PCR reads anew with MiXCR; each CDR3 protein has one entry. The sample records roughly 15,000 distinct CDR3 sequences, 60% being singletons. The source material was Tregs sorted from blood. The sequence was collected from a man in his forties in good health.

The chain's CDR3 is CATHSATGRNIQYF. DNA for the CDR3: TGTGCCACCCACTCCGCGACAGGGCGGAACATTCAGTACTTC. The chain recombines TRBV19 with TRBJ2-4; 7 positions match TRBD1. The germline gives CDR1 LNHDA, CDR2 SQIVND (reference sequence). The CDR3 totals 14 residues. Germline trimming cut 10 bases from V and 7 bases from J; bases unmatched to any gene: 13.